This TCR beta chain appears in the sequencing data of a study of blood T cell repertoires in COVID-19. Study in general: PBMCs, B-cell-depleted T cells, or T cells were the source of the cDNA or gDNA that made up the material.

J was trimmed by 7 bases and V by 3 bases; bases with no gene match: 10. CDR3 length: 16 amino acids. Looked up from germline, CDR1 is SGDLS and CDR2 is YYNGEE. The authors' processing: Reference gene primer amplification gave nucleated cell count estimates. The method was immunoSEQ multiplex PCR; TCRdb's version includes in-frame clones alone and lacks a portion of them. The V and J calls and clone size are taken from that table; D and trimming were inferred from the DNA. The sample has around 240,000 clones; approximately 84% are singletons. The rearrangement uses TRBV9 and TRBJ1-2, with 12 bases matching TRBD1. The material sequenced was peripheral blood. The clonotype originates from a woman older than 75 with acute or convalescent COVID-19. The CDR3 region is CASSDTPGQGAVGYTF. DNA for the CDR3: TGTGCCAGCAGCGACACTCCGGGACAGGGGGCCGTTGGCTACACCTTC. Full variable domain (remainder filled in from reference TRBV9 and TRBJ1-2): DSGVTQTPKHLITATGQRVTLRCSPRSGDLSVYWYQQSLDQGLQFLIQYYNGEERAKGNILERFSAQQFPDLHSELNLSSLELGDSALYFCASSDTPGQGAVGYTFGSGTRLTVV.